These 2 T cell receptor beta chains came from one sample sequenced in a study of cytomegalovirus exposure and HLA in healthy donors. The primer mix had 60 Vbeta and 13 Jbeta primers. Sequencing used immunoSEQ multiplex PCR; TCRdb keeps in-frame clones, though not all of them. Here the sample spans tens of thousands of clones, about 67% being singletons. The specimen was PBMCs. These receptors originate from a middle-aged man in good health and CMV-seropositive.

CDR3 amino acids: CASSPDPTSYNEQFF. CDR3 nucleotides: TGTGCCAGCAGCCCCGATCCTACCTCCTACAATGAGCAGTTCTTC. V is TRBV6-5 and J is TRBJ2-1, with D hard to call. Germline CDR1 reads MNHEY; CDR2 reads SVGAGI. The CDR3 totals 15 residues. The V gene lost 6 bases and the J gene lost 0 bases, with 12 bases spanning the gap.

Written as DNA, the CDR3 is TGTGCCAGCAGCGAAACCCTGTCAGCTAACTATGGCTACACCTTC. Amino acids: CASSETLSANYGYTF. This chain connects TRBV5-6 to TRBJ1-2; D unclear. V lost 4 bases and J lost 0, with 13 bases in between. CDR1 SGHDT and CDR2 YYEEEE come from the germline V gene. The CDR3 has 15 residues.